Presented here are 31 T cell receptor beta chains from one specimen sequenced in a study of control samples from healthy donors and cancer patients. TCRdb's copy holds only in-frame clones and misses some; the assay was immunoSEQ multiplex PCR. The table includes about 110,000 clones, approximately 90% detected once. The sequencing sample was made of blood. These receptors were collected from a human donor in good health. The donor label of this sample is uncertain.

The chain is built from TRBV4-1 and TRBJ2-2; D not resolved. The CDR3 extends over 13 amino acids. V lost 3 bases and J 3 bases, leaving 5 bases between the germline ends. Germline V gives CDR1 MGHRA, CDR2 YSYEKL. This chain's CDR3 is CASSQWDTGELFF. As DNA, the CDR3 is TGCGCCAGCAGCCAGTGGGACACCGGGGAGCTGTTTTTT.

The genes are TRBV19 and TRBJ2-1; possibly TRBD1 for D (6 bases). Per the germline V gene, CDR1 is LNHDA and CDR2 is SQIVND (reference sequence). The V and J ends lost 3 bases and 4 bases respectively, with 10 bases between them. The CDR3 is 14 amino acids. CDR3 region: CASSMGTTYNEQFF. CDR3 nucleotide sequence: TGTGCCAGTAGTATGGGGACAACATACAATGAGCAGTTCTTC.

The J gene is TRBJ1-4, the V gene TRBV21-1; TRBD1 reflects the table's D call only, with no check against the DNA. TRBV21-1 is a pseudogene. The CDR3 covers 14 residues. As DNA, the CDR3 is TGTGCCAGCAGCAAAGACAGGCTCAATGAAAAACTGTTTTTT. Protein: CASSKDRLNEKLFF.

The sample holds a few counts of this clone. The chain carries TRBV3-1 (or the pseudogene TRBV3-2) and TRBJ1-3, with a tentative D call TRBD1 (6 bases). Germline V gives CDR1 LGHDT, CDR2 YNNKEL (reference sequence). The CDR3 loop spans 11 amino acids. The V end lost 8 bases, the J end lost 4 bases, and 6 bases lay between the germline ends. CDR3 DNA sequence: TGTGCCAGCGGGGGCGGAAACACCATATATTTT. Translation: CASGGGNTIYF.

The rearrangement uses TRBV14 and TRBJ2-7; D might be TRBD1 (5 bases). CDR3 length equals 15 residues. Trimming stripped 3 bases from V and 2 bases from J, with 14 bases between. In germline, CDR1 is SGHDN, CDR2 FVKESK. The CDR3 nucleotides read TGTGCCAGCAGCCATGGGCATACAGGCCCCTACGAGCAGTACTTC. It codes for CASSHGHTGPYEQYF. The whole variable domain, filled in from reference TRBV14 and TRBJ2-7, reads EAGVTQFPSHSVIEKGQTVTLRCDPISGHDNLYWYRRVMGKEIKFLLHFVKESKQDESGMPNNRFLAERTGGTYSTLKVQPAELEDSGVYFCASSHGHTGPYEQYFGPGTRLTVT.

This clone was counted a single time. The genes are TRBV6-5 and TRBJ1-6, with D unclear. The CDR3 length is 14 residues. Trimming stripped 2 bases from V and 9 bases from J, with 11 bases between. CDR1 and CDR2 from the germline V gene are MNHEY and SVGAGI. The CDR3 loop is CASSYGDASSPLHF. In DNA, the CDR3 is TGTGCCAGCAGTTACGGAGATGCGAGTTCACCCCTCCACTTT.

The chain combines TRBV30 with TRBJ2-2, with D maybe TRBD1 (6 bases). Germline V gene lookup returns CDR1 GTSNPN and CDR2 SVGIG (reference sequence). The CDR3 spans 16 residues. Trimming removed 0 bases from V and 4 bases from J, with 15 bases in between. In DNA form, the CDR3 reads TGTGCCTGGAGTGTACGAGGGGGAATTGGCACCGGGGAGCTGTTTTTT. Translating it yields CAWSVRGGIGTGELFF.

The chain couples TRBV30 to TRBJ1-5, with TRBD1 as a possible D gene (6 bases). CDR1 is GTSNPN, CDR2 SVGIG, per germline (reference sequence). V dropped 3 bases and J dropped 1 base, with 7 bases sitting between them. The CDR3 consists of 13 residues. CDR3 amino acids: CAWSTGSNQPQHF. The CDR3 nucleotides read TGTGCCTGGAGCACAGGGAGCAATCAGCCCCAGCATTTT.

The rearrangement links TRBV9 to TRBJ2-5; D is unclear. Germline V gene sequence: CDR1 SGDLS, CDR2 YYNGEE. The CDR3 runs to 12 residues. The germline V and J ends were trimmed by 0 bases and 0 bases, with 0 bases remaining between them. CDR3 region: CASSVDQETQYF. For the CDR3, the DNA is TGTGCCAGCAGCGTAGACCAAGAGACCCAGTACTTC.

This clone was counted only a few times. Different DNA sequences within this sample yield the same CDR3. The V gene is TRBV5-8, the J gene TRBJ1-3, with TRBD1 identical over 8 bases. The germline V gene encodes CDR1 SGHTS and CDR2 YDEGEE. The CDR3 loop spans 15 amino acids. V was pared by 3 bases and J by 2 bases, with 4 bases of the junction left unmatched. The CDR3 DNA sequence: TGTGCCAGCAGCTCGGACAGGGTACCTGGAAACACCATATATTTT. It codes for CASSSDRVPGNTIYF.

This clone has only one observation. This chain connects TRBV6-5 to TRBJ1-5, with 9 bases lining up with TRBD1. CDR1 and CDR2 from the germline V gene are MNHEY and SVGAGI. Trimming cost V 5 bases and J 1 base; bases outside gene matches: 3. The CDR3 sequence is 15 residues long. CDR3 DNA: TGTGCCAGCAGTACAGGGGGCGCGAGCAATCAGCCCCAGCATTTT. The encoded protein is CASSTGGASNQPQHF.

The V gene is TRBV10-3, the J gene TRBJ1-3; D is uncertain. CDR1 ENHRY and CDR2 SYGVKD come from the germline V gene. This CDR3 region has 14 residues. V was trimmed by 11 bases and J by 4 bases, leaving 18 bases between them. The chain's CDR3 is CAVREEVIGNTIYF. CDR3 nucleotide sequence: TGTGCCGTCCGCGAAGAAGTTATCGGAAACACCATATATTTT.

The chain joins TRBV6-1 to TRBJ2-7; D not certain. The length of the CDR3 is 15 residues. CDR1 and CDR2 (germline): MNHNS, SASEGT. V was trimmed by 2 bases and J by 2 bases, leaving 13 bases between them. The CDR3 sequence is CASSENSRTPYEQYV. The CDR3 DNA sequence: TGTGCCAGCAGTGAAAATTCCAGGACCCCCTACGAGCAGTACGTC.

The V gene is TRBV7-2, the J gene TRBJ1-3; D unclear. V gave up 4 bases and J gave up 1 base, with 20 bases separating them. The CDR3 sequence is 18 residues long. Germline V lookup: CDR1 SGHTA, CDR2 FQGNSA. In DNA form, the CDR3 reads TGTGCCAGCAGCTCCCACGCAAAAACGCTGGGTTCTGGAAACACCATATATTTT. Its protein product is CASSSHAKTLGSGNTIYF. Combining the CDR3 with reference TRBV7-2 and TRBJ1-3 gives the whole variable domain GAGVSQSPSNKVTEKGKDVELRCDPISGHTALYWYRQSLGQGLEFLIYFQGNSAPDKSGLPSDRFSAERTGGSVSTLTIQRTQQEDSAVYLCASSSHAKTLGSGNTIYFGEGSWLTVV.

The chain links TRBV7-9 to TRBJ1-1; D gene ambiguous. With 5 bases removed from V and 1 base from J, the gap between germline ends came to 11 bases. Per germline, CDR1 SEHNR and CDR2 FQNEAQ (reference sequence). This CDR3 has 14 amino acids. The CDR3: CASSLSDGNTEAFF. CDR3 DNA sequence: TGTGCCAGCAGCCTAAGCGACGGGAACACTGAAGCTTTCTTT.

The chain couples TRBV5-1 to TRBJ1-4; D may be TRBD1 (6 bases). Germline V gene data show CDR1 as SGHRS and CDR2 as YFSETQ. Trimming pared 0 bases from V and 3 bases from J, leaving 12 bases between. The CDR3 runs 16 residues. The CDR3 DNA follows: TGCGCCAGCAGCTTGGACTTACAGGGACCTAATGAAAAACTGTTTTTT. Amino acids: CASSLDLQGPNEKLFF.

CDR3 amino acids: CASSSLDSPEAFF. The CDR3 bases are TGCGCCAGCAGTTCCCTAGATTCACCTGAAGCTTTCTTT. The chain is built from TRBV10-1 and TRBJ1-1, with no clear D. The CDR3 consists of 13 residues. Germline CDR1 WNHNN, CDR2 SYGVQD (reference sequence). V lost 5 bases, J lost 6 bases, and 13 bases lay in between.

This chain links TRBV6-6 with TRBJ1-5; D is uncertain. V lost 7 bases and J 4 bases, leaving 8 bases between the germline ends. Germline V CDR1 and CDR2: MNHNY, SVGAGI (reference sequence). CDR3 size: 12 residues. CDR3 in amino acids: CASKDGNQPQHF. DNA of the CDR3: TGTGCCAGCAAAGACGGGAATCAGCCCCAGCATTTT.

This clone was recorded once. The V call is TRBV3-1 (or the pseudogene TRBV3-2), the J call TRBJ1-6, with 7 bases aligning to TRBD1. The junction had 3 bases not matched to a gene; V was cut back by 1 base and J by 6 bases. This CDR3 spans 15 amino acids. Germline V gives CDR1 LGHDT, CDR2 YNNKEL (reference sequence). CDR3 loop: CASSQGPGGNSPLHF. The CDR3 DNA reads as TGTGCCAGCAGCCAAGGACCAGGGGGTAATTCACCCCTCCACTTT.

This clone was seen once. The CDR3 bases are TGTGCCAGCAGCCAGAGGGGTTATAATGAGCAGTTCTTC. It is translated as CASSQRGYNEQFF. The V and J genes are TRBV11-3 and TRBJ2-1; possibly TRBD1 or TRBD2 for D (5 bases each). The length of the CDR3 is 13 residues. The V gene's germline CDR1 is SGHNT and CDR2 YENEEA. Trimming cost V 5 bases and J 7 bases, with 12 bases left between them.

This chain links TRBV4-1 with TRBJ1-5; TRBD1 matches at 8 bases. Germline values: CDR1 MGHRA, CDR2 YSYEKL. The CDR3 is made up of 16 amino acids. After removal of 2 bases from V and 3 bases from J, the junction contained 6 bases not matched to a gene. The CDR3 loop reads CASSQLPGQVNQPQHF. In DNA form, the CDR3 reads TGCGCCAGCAGCCAACTCCCGGGACAGGTCAATCAGCCCCAGCATTTT.

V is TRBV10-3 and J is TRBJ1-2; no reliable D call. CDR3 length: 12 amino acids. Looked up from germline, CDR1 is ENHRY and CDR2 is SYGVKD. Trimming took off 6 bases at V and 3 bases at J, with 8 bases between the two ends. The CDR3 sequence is CAISANDYGYTF. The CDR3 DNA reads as TGTGCCATCAGCGCCAATGACTATGGCTACACCTTC.

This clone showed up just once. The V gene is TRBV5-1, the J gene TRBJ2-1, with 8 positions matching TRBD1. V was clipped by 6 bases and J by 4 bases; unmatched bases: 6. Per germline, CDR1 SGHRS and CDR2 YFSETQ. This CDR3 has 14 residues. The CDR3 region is CASTPGQEYNEQFF. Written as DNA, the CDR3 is TGCGCCAGCACGCCGGGACAGGAATACAATGAGCAGTTCTTC.

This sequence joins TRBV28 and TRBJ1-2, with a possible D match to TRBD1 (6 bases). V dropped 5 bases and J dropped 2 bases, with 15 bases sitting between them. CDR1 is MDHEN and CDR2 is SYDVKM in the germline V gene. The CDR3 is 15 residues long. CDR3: CASSPSSGVNYGYTF. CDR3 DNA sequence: TGTGCCAGCAGTCCCAGTTCAGGGGTCAACTATGGCTACACCTTC.

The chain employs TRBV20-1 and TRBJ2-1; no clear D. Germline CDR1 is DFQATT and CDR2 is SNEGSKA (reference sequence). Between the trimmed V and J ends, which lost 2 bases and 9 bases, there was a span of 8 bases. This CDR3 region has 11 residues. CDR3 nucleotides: TGCAGTGCTAGATTTTACGGTGAGCAGTTCTTC. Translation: CSARFYGEQFF.

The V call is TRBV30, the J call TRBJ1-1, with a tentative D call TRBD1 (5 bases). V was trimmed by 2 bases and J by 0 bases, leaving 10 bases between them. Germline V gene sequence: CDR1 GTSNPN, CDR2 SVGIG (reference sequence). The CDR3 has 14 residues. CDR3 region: CAWSYMGLNTEAFF. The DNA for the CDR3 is TGTGCCTGGAGTTATATGGGACTGAACACTGAAGCTTTCTTT.

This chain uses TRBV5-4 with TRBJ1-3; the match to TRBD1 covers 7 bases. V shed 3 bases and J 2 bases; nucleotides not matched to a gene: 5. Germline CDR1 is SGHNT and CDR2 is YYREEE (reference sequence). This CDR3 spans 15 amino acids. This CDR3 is CASSSGQRTGNTIYF. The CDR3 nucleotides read TGTGCCAGCAGCTCGGGACAGCGCACTGGAAACACCATATATTTT.

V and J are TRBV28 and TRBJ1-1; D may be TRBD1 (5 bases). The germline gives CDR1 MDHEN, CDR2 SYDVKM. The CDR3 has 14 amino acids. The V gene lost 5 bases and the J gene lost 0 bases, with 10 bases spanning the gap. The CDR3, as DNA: TGTGCCAGCAGTGGGGGACGGATGAACACTGAAGCTTTCTTT. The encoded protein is CASSGGRMNTEAFF.

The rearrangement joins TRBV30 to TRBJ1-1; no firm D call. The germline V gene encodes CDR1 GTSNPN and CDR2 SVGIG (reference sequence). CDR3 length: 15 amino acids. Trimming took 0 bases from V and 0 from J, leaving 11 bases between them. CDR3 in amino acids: CAWSVQSDLNTEAFF. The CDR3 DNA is TGTGCCTGGAGTGTACAGTCTGACTTGAACACTGAAGCTTTCTTT.

CDR3 amino acids: CASSYKETQYF. For the CDR3, the DNA is TGTGCCAGCAGTTATAAGGAGACCCAGTACTTC. The V call is TRBV27, the J call TRBJ2-5; D gene unclear. The CDR3 is 11 amino acids. Trimming cost V 4 bases and J 5 bases, with 5 bases left between them. Germline V gene sequence: CDR1 MNHEY, CDR2 SMNVEV (reference sequence).

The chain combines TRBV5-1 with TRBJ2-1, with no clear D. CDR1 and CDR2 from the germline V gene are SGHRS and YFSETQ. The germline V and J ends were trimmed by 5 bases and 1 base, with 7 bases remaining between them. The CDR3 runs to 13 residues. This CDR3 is CASSMESYNEQFF. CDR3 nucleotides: TGCGCCAGCAGTATGGAATCCTACAATGAGCAGTTCTTC.